This TCR beta chain originates from a study of preoperative IRX-2 immunotherapy in early breast cancer. TCRdb keeps only in-frame clones here, not all; method: immunoSEQ multiplex PCR. The sample records some 19,000 clones, over 80% being singletons. Sample treatment: preoperative locoregional IRX-2 cytokine immunotherapy. Patients received preoperative, locoregional IRX-2 cytokine immunotherapy in a phase Ib study. V shed 7 bases and J shed 8 bases, with 14 bases lying between them. Germline V lookup: CDR1 SQVTM, CDR2 ANQGSEA. The CDR3 contains 12 residues. This chain connects TRBV29-1 to TRBJ1-4; D is possibly TRBD1 (6 bases). The source is a human donor with breast cancer. Sequencing was performed on lymph node tissue, taken after IRX-2 immunotherapy. CDR3 protein: CSANTGSEKLFF. CDR3 nucleotide sequence: TGCAGCGCAAACACAGGGTCCGAAAAACTGTTTTTT.